A selection of T cell receptor beta chains follows, all from one sample in a study of T-cell reconstitution after alpha-beta-depleted transplantation in children. Each CDR3 protein is one row after TCRdb ran MiXCR on the PCR reads. The sample lists a few hundred thousand distinct CDR3 sequences, less than 9.5% seen once, with over 7.5% in the top ten. The sample in question was peripheral blood, obtained 360 days after TCRalphabeta/CD19-depleted stem cell transplant. The source is a female patient under 10 years old who had a stem cell transplant for Fanconi anemia, so the T cells may come from the graft donor. Each CDR3 is given with its conserved first and last residue. Fields, in order: CDR3 length, D gene, J gene, clone size, V gene, CDR3 DNA, CDR3 protein. D genes are given only for firm matches. Expanded clones get a size class; other rows say once, few or many, or leave the size out.

cdr3_length: 15; d_call: TRBD2; j_call: TRBJ2-3; clone_size: -; v_call: TRBV30; cdr3_nt: TGTGCCTGGTCCCGCGACCTAAGCGGGGCTAATACGCAGTATTTT; cdr3_aa: CAWSRDLSGANTQYF
cdr3_length: 15; d_call: -; j_call: TRBJ1-2; clone_size: many; v_call: TRBV10-3; cdr3_nt: TGTGCCATCAGTGACCTAGGGGTCTCGGTGGGTGGCTACACCTTC; cdr3_aa: CAISDLGVSVGGYTF
cdr3_length: 13; d_call: -; j_call: TRBJ1-2; clone_size: few; v_call: TRBV12-3/TRBV12-4; cdr3_nt: TGTGCCAGCAGTTGGGACACCAACTATGGCTACACCTTC; cdr3_aa: CASSWDTNYGYTF
cdr3_length: 12; d_call: -; j_call: TRBJ2-1; clone_size: many; v_call: TRBV5-1; cdr3_nt: TGCGCCAGCAGCTTGTTCTCCAATGAGCAGTTCTTC; cdr3_aa: CASSLFSNEQFF
cdr3_length: 13; d_call: -; j_call: TRBJ1-1; clone_size: few; v_call: TRBV3-1; cdr3_nt: TGTGCCAGTTCAACACCTACTGTTACTGAAGCTTTCTTT; cdr3_aa: CASSTPTVTEAFF
cdr3_length: 13; d_call: -; j_call: TRBJ1-3; clone_size: many; v_call: TRBV20-1; cdr3_nt: TGCAGTGCTAGAAGACGCTCTGGAAACACCATATATTTT; cdr3_aa: CSARRRSGNTIYF
cdr3_length: 11; d_call: -; j_call: TRBJ2-7; clone_size: many; v_call: TRBV4-1; cdr3_nt: TGCGCCAGCAGGCAGAGAGAGGAGCAGTACTTC; cdr3_aa: CASRQREEQYF
cdr3_length: 14; d_call: TRBD2; j_call: TRBJ2-7; clone_size: many; v_call: TRBV9; cdr3_nt: TGTGCCAGCAGCCCCCGGGGACTAGCTGACGAGCAGTACTTC; cdr3_aa: CASSPRGLADEQYF
cdr3_length: 13; d_call: -; j_call: TRBJ2-3; clone_size: many; v_call: TRBV5-1; cdr3_nt: TGCGCCAGCAGCATGACAGGATCAGATACGCAGTATTTT; cdr3_aa: CASSMTGSDTQYF
cdr3_length: 13; d_call: -; j_call: TRBJ1-2; clone_size: few; v_call: TRBV5-1; cdr3_nt: TGCGCCAGCAGCTATCCAGGGGATTATGGCTACACCTTC; cdr3_aa: CASSYPGDYGYTF
cdr3_length: 14; d_call: -; j_call: TRBJ1-1; clone_size: many; v_call: TRBV25-1; cdr3_nt: TGTGCCAGCAGTGAATGGACAATGAACACTGAAGCTTTCTTT; cdr3_aa: CASSEWTMNTEAFF
cdr3_length: 13; d_call: -; j_call: TRBJ2-2; clone_size: many; v_call: TRBV12-3/TRBV12-4; cdr3_nt: TGTGCCAGCAGACCGACTGCCACCGGGGAGCTGTTTTTT; cdr3_aa: CASRPTATGELFF
cdr3_length: 14; d_call: -; j_call: TRBJ1-1; clone_size: few; v_call: TRBV28; cdr3_nt: TGTGCCAGCAGTTTAGGGGGGGTCCTCACTGAAGCTTTCTTT; cdr3_aa: CASSLGGVLTEAFF
cdr3_length: 15; d_call: -; j_call: TRBJ1-6; clone_size: many; v_call: TRBV7-8; cdr3_nt: TGTGCCAGCAGCTTAGTGGGGATGGGTAATTCACCCCTCCACTTT; cdr3_aa: CASSLVGMGNSPLHF
cdr3_length: 14; d_call: TRBD1; j_call: TRBJ1-4; clone_size: few; v_call: TRBV20-1; cdr3_nt: TGCGCCTACCGATCGACAGGGGGAAATGAAAAACTGTTTTTT; cdr3_aa: CAYRSTGGNEKLFF
cdr3_length: 15; d_call: -; j_call: TRBJ2-7; clone_size: few; v_call: TRBV5-1; cdr3_nt: TGCGCCAGCAGCTACTCGGGACACCCGGACGAAGAGCAGTACTTC; cdr3_aa: CASSYSGHPDEEQYF
cdr3_length: 14; d_call: TRBD1; j_call: TRBJ1-2; clone_size: many; v_call: TRBV5-1; cdr3_nt: TGCGCCAGCGGATTGACAGGGGGCGGTGATGGCTACACCTTC; cdr3_aa: CASGLTGGGDGYTF
cdr3_length: 14; d_call: -; j_call: TRBJ2-5; clone_size: -; v_call: TRBV4-3; cdr3_nt: TGCGCCAGCAGCCAAGACAGGGGTCAAGAGACCCAGTACTTC; cdr3_aa: CASSQDRGQETQYF
cdr3_length: 9; d_call: -; j_call: TRBJ1-5; clone_size: many; v_call: TRBV20-1; cdr3_nt: TGCAGTGCTAACCAGCCCCAGCATTTT; cdr3_aa: CSANQPQHF
cdr3_length: 12; d_call: -; j_call: TRBJ1-1; clone_size: -; v_call: TRBV28; cdr3_nt: TGTGCCAGCGTCCAGGGCGTCTCTGAAGCTTTCTTT; cdr3_aa: CASVQGVSEAFF
cdr3_length: 11; d_call: -; j_call: TRBJ1-2; clone_size: many; v_call: TRBV5-6; cdr3_nt: TGTGCCAGCAGACGGGGGGAAGGCTACACCTTC; cdr3_aa: CASRRGEGYTF
cdr3_length: 14; d_call: -; j_call: TRBJ2-3; clone_size: -; v_call: TRBV4-2; cdr3_nt: TGTGCCAGCAGGGAGAGGGATTTCACAGATACGCAGTATTTT; cdr3_aa: CASRERDFTDTQYF
cdr3_length: 15; d_call: -; j_call: TRBJ2-1; clone_size: many; v_call: TRBV12-3/TRBV12-4; cdr3_nt: TGTGCCAGCAGGGCGGACGAATCCCTCTACAATGAGCAGTTCTTC; cdr3_aa: CASRADESLYNEQFF
cdr3_length: 13; d_call: -; j_call: TRBJ1-1; clone_size: many; v_call: TRBV7-2; cdr3_nt: TGTGCCAGCAGCTTACTCTTCTACGCTGAAGCTTTCTTT; cdr3_aa: CASSLLFYAEAFF
cdr3_length: 16; d_call: -; j_call: TRBJ2-2; clone_size: many; v_call: TRBV9; cdr3_nt: TGTGCCAGCAGCGTAGGGGGGGGCCCTAACACCGGGGAGCTGTTTTTT; cdr3_aa: CASSVGGGPNTGELFF
cdr3_length: 18; d_call: -; j_call: TRBJ2-1; clone_size: many; v_call: TRBV21-1; cdr3_nt: TGTGCCAGCAGCATAGACCTAGCGGGATTACCCAATTACAATGAGCAGTTCTTC; cdr3_aa: CASSIDLAGLPNYNEQFF